This T cell receptor beta chain was recorded in a study of identical twins. As to this clonotype: Antigen specificity is unknown.

cDNA molecules carried unique molecular identifiers, and template switching added a universal primer site. One entry per CDR3 protein results from TCRdb running MiXCR on the 5' RACE reads. Of about 340,000 distinct CDR3 sequences listed, 9% to 10% are singletons. This CDR3 spans 12 amino acids. The V gene's germline CDR1 is SQVTM and CDR2 ANQGSEA. V was clipped by 1 base and J by 5 bases, with 6 bases between them. General study results and limits: Models predicted too little out-of-frame TCR alpha sharing in monozygotic twins. Excess twin sharing in beta out-of-frame sequences was weaker.

What was sequenced was naive T cells sorted from blood. The sequence was collected from a woman in her forties or fifties in good health. The chain carries TRBV29-1 and TRBJ2-1; D is unresolved. CDR3: CSVEVLHNEQFF. CDR3 sequence (DNA): TGCAGCGTTGAAGTCCTCCACAATGAGCAGTTCTTC.